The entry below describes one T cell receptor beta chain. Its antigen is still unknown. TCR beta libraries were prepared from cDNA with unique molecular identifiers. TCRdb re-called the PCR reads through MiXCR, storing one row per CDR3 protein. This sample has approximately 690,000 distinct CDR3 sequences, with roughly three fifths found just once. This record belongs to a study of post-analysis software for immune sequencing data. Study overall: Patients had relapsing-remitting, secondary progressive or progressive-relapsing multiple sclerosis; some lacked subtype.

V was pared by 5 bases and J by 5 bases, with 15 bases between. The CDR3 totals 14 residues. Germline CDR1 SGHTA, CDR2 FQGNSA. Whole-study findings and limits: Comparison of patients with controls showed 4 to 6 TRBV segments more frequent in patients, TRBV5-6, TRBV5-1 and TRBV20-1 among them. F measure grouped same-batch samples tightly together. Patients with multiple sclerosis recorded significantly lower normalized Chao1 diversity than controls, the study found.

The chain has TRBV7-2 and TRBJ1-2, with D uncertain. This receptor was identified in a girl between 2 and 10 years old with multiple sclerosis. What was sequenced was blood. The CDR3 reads CASSEFGVGYGYTF. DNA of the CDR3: TGTGCCAGCAGCGAATTCGGTGTTGGTTATGGCTACACCTTC.